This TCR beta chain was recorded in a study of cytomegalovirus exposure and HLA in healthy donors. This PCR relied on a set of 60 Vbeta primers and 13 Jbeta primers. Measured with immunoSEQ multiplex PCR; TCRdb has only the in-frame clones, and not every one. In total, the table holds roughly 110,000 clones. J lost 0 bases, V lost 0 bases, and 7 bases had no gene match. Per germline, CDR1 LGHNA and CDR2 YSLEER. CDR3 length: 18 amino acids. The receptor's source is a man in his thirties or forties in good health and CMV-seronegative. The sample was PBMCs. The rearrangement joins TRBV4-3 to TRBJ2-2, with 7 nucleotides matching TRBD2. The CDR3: CASSQELRGEANTGELFF. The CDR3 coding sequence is TGCGCCAGCAGCCAAGAACTTCGGGGGGAGGCGAACACCGGGGAGCTGTTTTTT.